One and the same sample provided the 5 T cell receptor beta chains below, sequenced in a study of blood T cell repertoires in COVID-19. Assay: immunoSEQ multiplex PCR; the TCRdb copy retains only in-frame clones and omits some. The sample includes just over 250,000 clones, around 92% of them seen just once. Sequenced input: peripheral blood. The receptors were gathered from a person aged 18 to 30 with COVID-19, enrolled during active disease.

CDR3 loop: CASNRDSQNTEAFF. In DNA, the CDR3 is TGCGCCAGTAACCGGGACAGCCAGAACACTGAAGCTTTCTTT. The chain couples TRBV5-1 to TRBJ1-1, with 7 bases identical to TRBD1. With V trimmed by 8 bases and J by 1 base, 8 bases remained unmatched. CDR3 size: 14 residues. The germline gives CDR1 SGHRS, CDR2 YFSETQ.

This clone showed up just once. The chain employs TRBV6-5 and TRBJ2-7, with TRBD1 matching 9 bases. The CDR3 runs to 15 residues. Germline assignment: CDR1 MNHEY and CDR2 SVGAGI. The J segment lost 2 bases and the V segment lost 2 bases, leaving 4 bases of the junction unmatched. Written as DNA, the CDR3 is TGTGCCAGCAGTTACGGCGGGACAGGGACCTACGAGCAGTACTTC. As protein: CASSYGGTGTYEQYF.

The CDR3 loop reads CAWSPPSSSGLFNYGYTF. CDR3 nucleotide sequence: TGTGCCTGGAGTCCGCCCTCTTCTTCTGGGCTCTTCAACTATGGCTACACCTTC. The chain employs TRBV30 and TRBJ1-2; D is uncertain. Germline V gene data show CDR1 as GTSNPN and CDR2 as SVGIG (reference sequence). V was clipped by 2 bases and J by 2 bases, with 24 bases between them. The CDR3 extends over 18 amino acids.

This clone was counted once. A much bigger clone sits one base away, suggesting this may be a read error. Additional DNA sequences in this sample encode the identical CDR3. The CDR3: CASSPFTGELFF. Here the CDR3 DNA reads TGTGCCAGCAGTCCATTCACCGGGGAGCTGTTTTTT. The chain has TRBV2 and TRBJ2-2; D is ambiguous. The V gene lost 5 bases and the J gene lost 4 bases, with 5 bases spanning the gap. From germline, CDR1 is SNHLY and CDR2 FYNNEI. The CDR3 length is 12 residues.

This chain connects TRBV6-5 to TRBJ2-1; TRBD2 matches 13 bases. V gave up 8 bases and J gave up 6 bases; unmatched junction bases: 7. The CDR3 consists of 15 residues. The germline V gene encodes CDR1 MNHEY and CDR2 SVGAGI. The CDR3 protein is CASSRLAGGSNEQFF. In DNA form, the CDR3 reads TGTGCCAGCTCAAGACTAGCGGGAGGATCCAATGAGCAGTTCTTC.